These 21 T cell receptor beta chains originate from one sample sequenced in a study of vaccination effects on CD4 cells after COVID-19. Antigen-specific CD4+ T cells were expanded (with viral peptide pools) by the ViraFEST assay ahead of sequencing. Researchers isolated CD4+ T cells once about eleven days of culture had elapsed. Having tested negative for nucleocapsid antibodies, the vaccine recipients showed no prior SARS-CoV-2 infection. Their specific antigens are unknown. Data came from immunoSEQ multiplex PCR; TCRdb stores just in-frame clones and leaves some out. Seen here are about 43,000 clones, roughly 79% observed once, and the top ten hold 10% to 14%. Sample: CD4+ T cells from PBMCs cultured with SARS-CoV-2 spike peptides, taken before COVID-19 vaccination. These receptors were collected from a human donor who received a COVID-19 vaccine.

CDR3 sequence reads: CASSVASNSWYQETQYF. The CDR3 region has the DNA TGTGCCAGCAGCGTAGCAAGTAACTCGTGGTACCAAGAGACCCAGTACTTC. The V and J genes are TRBV9 and TRBJ2-5; D ambiguous. The germline V gene has CDR1 SGDLS and CDR2 YYNGEE. CDR3 length: 17 residues. Trimming stripped 0 bases from V and 0 bases from J, with 15 bases between.

The chain has TRBV6-5 and TRBJ1-1, with TRBD1 matching over 7 bases. CDR3 length: 13 residues. The V and J ends lost 7 bases and 6 bases, in that order; junction bases with no gene match: 8. Germline V gives CDR1 MNHEY, CDR2 SVGAGI. The CDR3 reads CASNPDRYAEAFF. The CDR3 DNA sequence: TGTGCCAGCAACCCGGACAGGTACGCTGAAGCTTTCTTT.

The chain has TRBV7-9 and TRBJ1-6; D gene uncertain. The CDR3 sequence is 13 residues long. Germline V CDR1 and CDR2: SEHNR, FQNEAQ (reference sequence). Trimming shortened V by 1 base and J by 9 bases, and 7 bases separated the two germline ends. The CDR3 spells CASSLGIGSPLHF. The CDR3 DNA reads TGTGCCAGCAGCTTAGGTATCGGTTCACCCCTCCACTTT.

The V and J genes are TRBV5-1 and TRBJ2-3; the D call may be TRBD1 or TRBD2 (5 bases each). The CDR3 extends over 16 amino acids. Trimming pared 0 bases from V and 2 bases from J, leaving 13 bases between. Germline CDR1 and CDR2: SGHRS and YFSETQ. The DNA for the CDR3 is TGCGCCAGCAGCTTGGAAGAGGGACCCTACACAGATACGCAGTATTTT. Protein sequence: CASSLEEGPYTDTQYF. The whole variable domain, filled in from reference TRBV5-1 and TRBJ2-3, reads KAGVTQTPRYLIKTRGQQVTLSCSPISGHRSVSWYQQTPGQGLQFLFEYFSETQRNKGNFPGRFSGRQFSNSRSEMNVSTLELGDSALYLCASSLEEGPYTDTQYFGPGTRLTVL.

The V call is TRBV27, the J call TRBJ1-1; 7 bases are a match to TRBD1. CDR3 size: 14 residues. CDR1 is MNHEY, CDR2 SMNVEV, per germline (reference sequence). V was pared by 5 bases and J by 4 bases, with 7 bases of the junction left unmatched. In nucleotides, the CDR3 is TGTGCCAGCAGTACCCGTAGGGGGCCCACTGAAGCTTTCTTT. Amino acids: CASSTRRGPTEAFF.

The rearrangement joins TRBV3-1 (or the pseudogene TRBV3-2) to TRBJ1-2; no firm D call. Germline CDR1 is LGHDT and CDR2 is YNNKEL (reference sequence). The CDR3 contains 15 residues. The V and J ends lost 0 bases and 6 bases respectively, with 14 bases between them. The CDR3 loop is CASSQETRAAHGYTF. As DNA, the CDR3 is TGTGCCAGCAGCCAAGAAACAAGGGCCGCGCATGGCTACACCTTC.

This clone was found once. The V and J genes are TRBV5-6 and TRBJ1-2; maybe TRBD1 (5 bases). The CDR3 consists of 15 residues. Looked up from germline, CDR1 is SGHDT and CDR2 is YYEEEE. With 6 bases removed from V and 0 bases from J, the gap between germline ends came to 15 bases. The DNA of the CDR3 is TGTGCCAGCATAACCCTCGGGGGGGCTAACTATGGCTACACCTTC. Its translation is CASITLGGANYGYTF.

This rearrangement joins TRBV30 to TRBJ2-5; 12 nucleotides line up with TRBD2. The ends lost 4 bases at V and 7 bases at J; junction bases unmatched: 7. The CDR3 has 14 residues. The V gene's germline CDR1 is GTSNPN and CDR2 SVGIG (reference sequence). As DNA, the CDR3 is TGTGCCTGGACTCTAGCGGGGGGGCTTGGGACCCAGTACTTC. It is translated as CAWTLAGGLGTQYF.

The chain employs TRBV6-1 and TRBJ1-1; D gene uncertain. This CDR3 has 12 amino acids. Germline CDR1 MNHNS, CDR2 SASEGT. V was trimmed by 1 base and J by 4 bases, leaving 4 bases between them. As DNA, the CDR3 is TGTGCCAGCAGTGAAGTTGTCACTGAAGCTTTCTTT. It is translated as CASSEVVTEAFF.

Only one count was recorded for this clone. The V gene is TRBV4-3, the J gene TRBJ2-5; D possibly uses TRBD1 or TRBD2 (7 bases each). The CDR3 is made up of 15 amino acids. Germline V gene lookup returns CDR1 LGHNA and CDR2 YSLEER. Trimming removed 0 bases from V and 7 bases from J, with 15 bases in between. The CDR3 is CASSQDRGRGGTQYF. CDR3 DNA: TGCGCCAGCAGCCAAGATCGGGGCAGGGGGGGGACCCAGTACTTC.

The V call is TRBV12-3 or TRBV12-4, the J call TRBJ1-5; D unclear. The CDR3 is made up of 12 amino acids. Trimming removed 5 bases at V and 7 bases at J, with 9 bases between. CDR3 region: CASSPTGQPQHF. CDR3 sequence (DNA): TGTGCCAGCAGTCCGACCGGGCAGCCCCAGCATTTT.

The rearrangement links TRBV9 to TRBJ2-5; 8 bases match TRBD2. The CDR3 is made up of 15 amino acids. Trimming removed 4 bases from V and 5 bases from J; junction bases left unmatched: 10. Germline CDR1 SGDLS, CDR2 YYNGEE. The CDR3 DNA reads TGTGCCAGCAGCCGAAGTGGACAGCGGGGGGAGACCCAGTACTTC. It translates to CASSRSGQRGETQYF.

V usage is TRBV11-3 and J usage is TRBJ2-3, with 8 bases fitting TRBD1. Germline CDR1 reads SGHNT; CDR2 reads YENEEA. This CDR3 has 16 amino acids. The J segment lost 1 base and the V segment lost 0 bases, leaving 3 bases of the junction unmatched. CDR3 sequence reads: CASSLDGQGGTDTQYF. CDR3 DNA sequence: TGTGCCAGCAGCTTAGATGGACAGGGAGGCACAGATACGCAGTATTTT. The variable domain in full, with the rest retrieved from reference TRBV11-3 and TRBJ2-3, is EAGVVQSPRYKIIEKKQPVAFWCNPISGHNTLYWYLQNLGQGPELLIRYENEEAVDDSQLPKDRFSAERLKGVDSTLKIQPAELGDSAVYLCASSLDGQGGTDTQYFGPGTRLTVL.

The genes are TRBV18 and TRBJ1-2; no definite D call. The V gene lost 3 bases and the J gene lost 1 base, with 15 bases spanning the gap. CDR3 size: 16 residues. Germline lookup yields CDR1 KGHSH and CDR2 LQKENI. The CDR3 region is CASSPQDGGYNYGYTF. Written as DNA, the CDR3 is TGTGCCAGCTCACCCCAGGACGGAGGATATAACTATGGCTACACCTTC. The full variable domain, with the rest looked up from reference TRBV18 and TRBJ1-2, is NAGVMQNPRHLVRRRGQEARLRCSPMKGHSHVYWYRQLPEEGLKFMVYLQKENIIDESGMPKERFSAEFPKEGPSILRIQQVVRGDSAAYFCASSPQDGGYNYGYTFGSGTRLTVV.

The CDR3: CASSQKGNYLNYGYTF. CDR3 bases: TGTGCCAGCAGTCAAAAGGGCAACTACCTCAACTATGGCTACACCTTC. V and J are TRBV7-9 and TRBJ1-2, with D unclear. CDR3 length: 16 residues. Germline loops: CDR1 SEHNR, CDR2 FQNEAQ (reference sequence). The V and J ends lost 6 bases and 2 bases respectively, with 19 bases between them.

Only a few counts were recorded for this clone. The chain recombines TRBV3-1 (or the pseudogene TRBV3-2) with TRBJ1-1, with 7 bases fitting TRBD1. The CDR3 sequence is 14 residues long. Germline values: CDR1 LGHDT, CDR2 YNNKEL (reference sequence). J was trimmed by 0 bases and V by 6 bases; bases with no gene match: 4. CDR3 amino acids: CASRATGMNTEAFF. CDR3 DNA: TGTGCCAGCAGGGCGACAGGGATGAACACTGAAGCTTTCTTT.

The chain carries TRBV5-3 and TRBJ2-5, with TRBD1 identical over 8 bases. TRBV5-3 is reported as an ORF; its role is uncertain. V gave up 4 bases and J gave up 4 bases; unmatched junction bases: 6. CDR3 length: 14 residues. DNA for the CDR3: TGTGCCAGAAGCCCAGGACAGGGCGGAGAGACCCAGTACTTC. This translates into CARSPGQGGETQYF.

This clone has just a few counts. The chain joins TRBV29-1 to TRBJ1-2; 11 nucleotides align to TRBD1. Germline V lookup: CDR1 SQVTM, CDR2 ANQGSEA. J was trimmed by 8 bases and V by 4 bases; bases with no gene match: 3. CDR3 length: 12 residues. CDR3 sequence reads: CSVGTGGIGYTF. Written as DNA, the CDR3 is TGCAGCGTTGGGACAGGGGGCATCGGCTACACCTTC.

The chain uses TRBV3-1 (or the pseudogene TRBV3-2) and TRBJ1-6; no reliable D call. The CDR3 is 12 residues long. V dropped 7 bases and J dropped 8 bases, with 9 bases sitting between them. Germline CDR1 is LGHDT and CDR2 is YNNKEL (reference sequence). CDR3 region: CASNSVYSPLHF. CDR3 bases: TGTGCCAGCAATTCGGTGTATTCACCCCTCCACTTT.

This clone occurred a few times. This chain joins TRBV29-1 and TRBJ2-7; 7 nucleotides align to TRBD1. The germline CDR1 and CDR2 sequences are SQVTM and ANQGSEA. Trimming took 6 bases from V and 3 from J; bases not matched to a gene: 14. This CDR3 spans 15 amino acids. The CDR3 coding sequence is TGCAGCGTGACGAAACTAAAGGGACAGAGCTACGAGCAGTACGTC. Translating gives CSVTKLKGQSYEQYV.

The chain has TRBV6-5 and TRBJ1-1; D unclear. The germline V gene encodes CDR1 MNHEY and CDR2 SVGAGI. The V gene lost 0 bases and the J gene lost 7 bases, with 9 bases spanning the gap. This CDR3 has 13 amino acids. In DNA, the CDR3 is TGTGCCAGCAGTTACTCGAGCGGGTTTGAAGCTTTCTTT. This gives the protein CASSYSSGFEAFF.